The 17 T cell receptor beta chains listed next were all sequenced from one sample in a study of T cells in Graves' hyperthyroidism and ophthalmopathy. Using RNA transcripts as the source, TCR beta CDR3 regions were amplified. An initial round of RT-PCR targeting the TCR CDR3 relied on the HTBI primer set. TCRdb called the multiplex PCR reads again in MiXCR, with one record for every CDR3 protein. The data contain hundreds of thousands of distinct CDR3 sequences, 38% of them singletons. The specimen was blood. The receptors originated from a man between 18 and 35 years old with Graves' hyperthyroidism.

The count of this clonotype is one. The chain recombines TRBV10-3 with TRBJ1-2; TRBD1 agrees at 10 bases. V dropped 3 bases and J dropped 4; count of bases not matched to a gene: 5. Germline lookup yields CDR1 ENHRY and CDR2 SYGVKD. The CDR3 has 15 residues. For the CDR3, the DNA is TGTGCCATCAGTGACTGGGACAGGGGCTCCTATGGCTACACCTTC. As protein: CAISDWDRGSYGYTF.

This clonotype was counted at least ten times. The chain uses TRBV19 and TRBJ2-5, with D perhaps TRBD2 (5 bases). The CDR3 has 14 amino acids. Trimming pared 4 bases from V and 5 bases from J, leaving 14 bases between. Germline V gene data show CDR1 as LNHDA and CDR2 as SQIVND (reference sequence). CDR3 nucleotides: TGTGCCAGTAGTAAGCGGTCCCAAGGCGAGACCCAGTACTTC. Protein sequence: CASSKRSQGETQYF.

In its sample, this clonotype was seen many times. The chain couples TRBV14 to TRBJ1-6; no definite D call. The CDR3 totals 16 residues. The ends were cut back, 0 bases at V and 6 bases at J, with 12 bases in the middle. Germline CDR1 and CDR2: SGHDN and FVKESK. This CDR3 reads CASSQDLPVSNSPLHF. In DNA, the CDR3 is TGTGCCAGCAGCCAAGATCTTCCAGTTTCTAATTCACCCCTCCACTTT.

This clonotype came up a few times. The CDR3 bases are TGTGCCACCCGGACCGAGAACACTGAAGCTTTCTTT. Encoded protein: CATRTENTEAFF. This chain joins TRBV6-5 and TRBJ1-1; D call uncertain. CDR1 is MNHEY, CDR2 SVGAGI, per germline. V was trimmed by 10 bases and J by 1 base, leaving 10 bases between them. The length of the CDR3 is 12 residues.

Ten or more counts support this clonotype. A read error may account for a junction end that differs from germline. This chain uses TRBV12-3 or TRBV12-4 with TRBJ1-1; D is unresolved. The CDR3 length is 13 residues. The CDR3 loop reads CASSLAGNTEAFF. In DNA, the CDR3 is TGTGCCAGCAGCTTAGCGGGGAACACTGAAGCTTTCTTT.

Notes on this clonotype: The CDR3 does not close with the conserved phenylalanine or tryptophan, likely indicating a read error. The chain joins TRBV7-2 to TRBJ1-5; no firm D call. The germline gives CDR1 SGHTA, CDR2 FQGNSA. This CDR3 region has 13 residues. The V end was cut by 2 bases, the J end by 2 bases, with 4 bases between. CDR3 nucleotide sequence: TGTGCCAGCAGCTTAAGAGGCAATCAGCCCCAGCATCTT. It codes for CASSLRGNQPQHL.

This clonotype was recorded many times. V usage is TRBV7-9 and J usage is TRBJ2-7; no firm D call. The germline gives CDR1 SEHNR, CDR2 FQNEAQ (reference sequence). Trimming cost V 3 bases and J 3 bases, with 9 bases left between them. The CDR3 loop spans 13 amino acids. The CDR3 DNA reads as TGTGCCAGCAGCTTTGGACCGATCTACGAGCAGTACTTC. It codes for CASSFGPIYEQYF.

DNA for the CDR3: TGCGCCAGCAGTCCGGGACAGGCGTATAGCAATCAGCCCCAGCATTTT. This sequence encodes CASSPGQAYSNQPQHF. The V call is TRBV10-2, the J call TRBJ1-5; 8 nucleotides align to TRBD1. V was pared by 5 bases and J by 0 bases, with 6 bases of the junction left unmatched. CDR1 and CDR2 (germline): WSHSY, SAAADI. The CDR3 is 16 amino acids.

This chain joins TRBV7-2 and TRBJ1-6; D might be TRBD1 (5 bases). V lost 5 bases, J lost 13 bases, and 12 bases lay in between. From germline, CDR1 is SGHTA and CDR2 FQGNSA. The CDR3 extends over 12 amino acids. CDR3 sequence: CASSAPGPPLHF. CDR3 nucleotides: TGTGCCAGCAGCGCCCCAGGGCCGCCCCTCCACTTT.

V and J are TRBV7-8 and TRBJ1-6; unclear D gene. Germline CDR1 SGHVS, CDR2 FQNEAQ. The CDR3 contains 17 residues. Trimming removed 2 bases at V and 0 bases at J, with 11 bases between. CDR3 DNA sequence: TGTGCCAGCAGCTTATCTGGAGTAAGCTCCTATAATTCACCCCTCCACTTT. Its translation: CASSLSGVSSYNSPLHF.

This clonotype has ten or more counts. The genes are TRBV6-5 and TRBJ1-1; D is ambiguous. The germline V gene encodes CDR1 MNHEY and CDR2 SVGAGI. Trimming stripped 6 bases from V and 7 bases from J, with 12 bases between. The CDR3 has 12 residues. The CDR3 coding sequence is TGTGCCAGCAGCGCTACGGTGGATGAAGCTTTCTTT. This sequence encodes CASSATVDEAFF.

This clonotype occurred many times. The chain recombines TRBV7-9 with TRBJ1-1, with D unclear. The ends were cut back, 1 base at V and 0 bases at J, with 6 bases in the middle. The length of the CDR3 is 14 residues. Germline CDR1 reads SEHNR; CDR2 reads FQNEAQ (reference sequence). CDR3 nucleotides: TGTGCCAGCAGCTTAGTTCTGGTGAACACTGAAGCTTTCTTT. Translation gives CASSLVLVNTEAFF.

This clonotype was observed a handful of times. This chain connects TRBV5-1 to TRBJ2-7; perhaps TRBD1 as D (5 bases). The V gene's germline CDR1 is SGHRS and CDR2 YFSETQ. V lost 0 bases to trimming and J lost 2 bases, with 12 bases between them. This CDR3 spans 15 amino acids. CDR3 region: CASSLGREVPYEQYF. Written as DNA, the CDR3 is TGCGCCAGCAGCTTGGGCAGGGAAGTTCCCTACGAGCAGTACTTC. Supplemented by reference TRBV5-1 and TRBJ2-7, the full variable domain reads KAGVTQTPRYLIKTRGQQVTLSCSPISGHRSVSWYQQTPGQGLQFLFEYFSETQRNKGNFPGRFSGRQFSNSRSEMNVSTLELGDSALYLCASSLGREVPYEQYFGPGTRLTVT.

This clonotype was found a few times. The gene calls are TRBV20-1 and TRBJ1-5; D ambiguous. Trimming removed 5 bases at V and 2 bases at J, with 13 bases between. The CDR3 length is 14 residues. From germline, CDR1 is DFQATT and CDR2 SNEGSKA (reference sequence). The CDR3 DNA reads TGCAGTGCTCCCGGGCCCACGGGCAATCAGCCCCAGCATTTT. Amino acids: CSAPGPTGNQPQHF.

This clonotype appeared a few times. The chain recombines TRBV19 with TRBJ1-2, with TRBD1 matching 9 bases. The V gene's germline CDR1 is LNHDA and CDR2 SQIVND (reference sequence). CDR3 length equals 14 residues. With 4 bases clipped from V and 8 bases from J, the junction kept 8 bases outside the gene matches. CDR3 in amino acids: CASSTTGGRGGYTF. The DNA of the CDR3 is TGTGCCAGTAGTACTACAGGGGGCCGTGGGGGCTACACCTTC. Variable domain in full (rest from reference TRBV19 and TRBJ1-2): DGGITQSPKYLFRKEGQNVTLSCEQNLNHDAMYWYRQDPGQGLRLIYYSQIVNDFQKGDIAEGYSVSREKKESFPLTVTSAQKNPTAFYLCASSTTGGRGGYTFGSGTRLTVV.

A remark on this clonotype: An end of the junction differs from the germline gene, which may be a read error. The chain links TRBV7-2 to TRBJ2-7; tentative D call: TRBD2 (5 bases). The length of the CDR3 is 15 residues. Germline CDR1 is SGHTA and CDR2 is FQGNSA. The CDR3: CASSQPRAGSYEQYF. The CDR3 bases are TGCGCCAGCAGCCAACCACGGGCGGGTTCTTACGAGCAGTACTTC.

This clonotype was detected only a few times. CDR3 sequence (DNA): TGTGCCAGCATGCCAGCGGGCAGCCCCTGGACCCCAGAGACCCAGTACTTC. Its protein product is CASMPAGSPWTPETQYF. This rearrangement joins TRBV7-6 to TRBJ2-5, with TRBD2 as a possible D gene (6 bases). V lost 7 bases, J lost 4 bases, and 25 bases lay in between. From germline, CDR1 is SGHVS and CDR2 FNYEAQ. The CDR3 totals 17 residues.